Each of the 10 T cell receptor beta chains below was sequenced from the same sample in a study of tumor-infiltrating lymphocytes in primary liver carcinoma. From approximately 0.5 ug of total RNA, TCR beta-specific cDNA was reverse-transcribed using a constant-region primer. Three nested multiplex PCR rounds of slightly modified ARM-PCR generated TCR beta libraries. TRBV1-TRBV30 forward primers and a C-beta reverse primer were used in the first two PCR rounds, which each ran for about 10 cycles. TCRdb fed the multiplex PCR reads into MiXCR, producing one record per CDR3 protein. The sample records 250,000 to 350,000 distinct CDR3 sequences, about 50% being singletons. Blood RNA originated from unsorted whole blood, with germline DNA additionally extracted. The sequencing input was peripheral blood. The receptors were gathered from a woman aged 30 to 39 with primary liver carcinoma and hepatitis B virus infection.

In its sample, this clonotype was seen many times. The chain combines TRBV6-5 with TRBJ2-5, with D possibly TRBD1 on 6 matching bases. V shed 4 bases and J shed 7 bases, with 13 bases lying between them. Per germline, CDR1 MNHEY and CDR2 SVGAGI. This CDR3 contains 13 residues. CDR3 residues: CASSWGLAGTQYF. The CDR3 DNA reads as TGTGCCAGCAGTTGGGGGCTAGCTGGGACCCAGTACTTC.

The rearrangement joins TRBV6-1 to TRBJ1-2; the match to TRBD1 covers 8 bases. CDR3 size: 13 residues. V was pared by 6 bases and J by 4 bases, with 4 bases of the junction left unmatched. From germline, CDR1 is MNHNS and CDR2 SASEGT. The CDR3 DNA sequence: TGTGCCAGCAGGACAGGGGAGGCCTATGGCTACACCTTC. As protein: CASRTGEAYGYTF.

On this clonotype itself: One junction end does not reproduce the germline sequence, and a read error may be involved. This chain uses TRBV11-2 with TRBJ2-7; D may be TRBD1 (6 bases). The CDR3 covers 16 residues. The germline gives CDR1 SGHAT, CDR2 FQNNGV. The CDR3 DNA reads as TGTACCAGCAGCTTAGCTGGGGAGAGGGGGTCCTACGAAGAGTACTTC. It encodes CTSSLAGERGSYEEYF.

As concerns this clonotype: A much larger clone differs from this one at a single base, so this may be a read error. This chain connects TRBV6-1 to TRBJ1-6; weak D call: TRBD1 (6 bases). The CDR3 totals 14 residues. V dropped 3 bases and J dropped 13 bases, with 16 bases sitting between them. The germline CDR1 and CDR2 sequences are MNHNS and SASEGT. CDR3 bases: TGTGCCAGCAGTGATGCTAGGGGGGGACCCCCCCTCCACTTT. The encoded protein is CASSDARGGPPLHF.

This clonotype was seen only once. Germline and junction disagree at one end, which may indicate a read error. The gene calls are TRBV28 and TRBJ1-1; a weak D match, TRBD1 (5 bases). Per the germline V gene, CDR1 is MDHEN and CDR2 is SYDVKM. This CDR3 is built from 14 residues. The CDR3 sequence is CANSPGRPNTEAFF. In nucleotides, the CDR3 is TGTGCCAACAGTCCGGGACGCCCGAACACTGAAGCTTTCTTT.

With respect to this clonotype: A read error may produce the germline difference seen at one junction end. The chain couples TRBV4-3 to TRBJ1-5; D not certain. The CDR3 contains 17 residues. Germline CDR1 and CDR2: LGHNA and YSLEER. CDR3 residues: CASSQDFTAIAAQPQNF. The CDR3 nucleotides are TGCGCCAGCAGCCAAGATTTTACGGCCATAGCGGCTCAGCCCCAGAATTTT.

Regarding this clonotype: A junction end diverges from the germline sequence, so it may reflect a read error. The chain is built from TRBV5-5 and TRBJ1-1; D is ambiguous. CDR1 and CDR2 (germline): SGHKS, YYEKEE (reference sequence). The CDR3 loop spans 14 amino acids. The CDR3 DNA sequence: TGTGCCAGCAGCAAAGTCACAGTGAACACTGGAGCTTTCTTT. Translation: CASSKVTVNTGAFF.

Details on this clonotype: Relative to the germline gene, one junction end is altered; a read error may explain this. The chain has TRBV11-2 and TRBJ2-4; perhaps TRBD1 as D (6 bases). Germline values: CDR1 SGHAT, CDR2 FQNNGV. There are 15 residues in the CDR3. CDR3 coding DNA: TGTGCCAGCAGCTTGTTAGGTCTAGGGGGAAACATTAAGTACTTC. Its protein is CASSLLGLGGNIKYF.

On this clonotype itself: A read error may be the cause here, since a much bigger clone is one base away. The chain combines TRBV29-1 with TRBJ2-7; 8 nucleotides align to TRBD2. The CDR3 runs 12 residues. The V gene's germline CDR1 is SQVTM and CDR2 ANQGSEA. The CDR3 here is CSVRGGSYEQHF. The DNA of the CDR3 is TGCAGCGTTCGGGGGGGGTCCTACGAGCAGCACTTC.

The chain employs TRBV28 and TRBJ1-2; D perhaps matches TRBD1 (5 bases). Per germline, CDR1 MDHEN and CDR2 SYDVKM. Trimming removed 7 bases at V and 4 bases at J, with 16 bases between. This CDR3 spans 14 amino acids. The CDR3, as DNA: TGTGCCAGCACCCCCGGAGGGGTTTTCTATGGCTACACCTTC. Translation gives CASTPGGVFYGYTF.